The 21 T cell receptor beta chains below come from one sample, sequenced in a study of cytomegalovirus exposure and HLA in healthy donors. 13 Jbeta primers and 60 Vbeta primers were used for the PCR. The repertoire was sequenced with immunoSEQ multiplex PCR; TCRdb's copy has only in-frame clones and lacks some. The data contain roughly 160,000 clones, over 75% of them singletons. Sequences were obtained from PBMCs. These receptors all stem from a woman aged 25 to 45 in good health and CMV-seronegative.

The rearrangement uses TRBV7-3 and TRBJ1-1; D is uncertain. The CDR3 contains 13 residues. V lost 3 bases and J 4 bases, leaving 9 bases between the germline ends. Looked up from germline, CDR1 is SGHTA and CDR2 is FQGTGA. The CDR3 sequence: CASSFGLTTEAFF. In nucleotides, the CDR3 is TGTGCCAGCAGCTTCGGGTTGACCACTGAAGCTTTCTTT.

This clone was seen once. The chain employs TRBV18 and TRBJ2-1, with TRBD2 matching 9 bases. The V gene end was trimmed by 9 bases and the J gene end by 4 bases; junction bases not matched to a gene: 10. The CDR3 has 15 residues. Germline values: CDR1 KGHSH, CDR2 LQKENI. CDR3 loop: CASSSGTSSYNEQFF. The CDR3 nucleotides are TGTGCCAGTTCCAGCGGGACTAGCAGTTACAATGAGCAGTTCTTC. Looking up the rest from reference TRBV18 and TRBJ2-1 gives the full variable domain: NAGVMQNPRHLVRRRGQEARLRCSPMKGHSHVYWYRQLPEEGLKFMVYLQKENIIDESGMPKERFSAEFPKEGPSILRIQQVVRGDSAAYFCASSSGTSSYNEQFFGPGTRLTVL.

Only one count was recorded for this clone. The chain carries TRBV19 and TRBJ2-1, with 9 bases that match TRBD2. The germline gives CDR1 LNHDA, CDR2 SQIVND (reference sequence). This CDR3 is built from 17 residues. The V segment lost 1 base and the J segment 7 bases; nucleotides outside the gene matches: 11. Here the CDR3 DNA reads TGTGCCAGTAGTATAGGGCGGGAGGGCTTGTCTGGGAATGAGCAGTTCTTC. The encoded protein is CASSIGREGLSGNEQFF. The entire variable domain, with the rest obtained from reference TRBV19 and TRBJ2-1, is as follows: DGGITQSPKYLFRKEGQNVTLSCEQNLNHDAMYWYRQDPGQGLRLIYYSQIVNDFQKGDIAEGYSVSREKKESFPLTVTSAQKNPTAFYLCASSIGREGLSGNEQFFGPGTRLTVL.

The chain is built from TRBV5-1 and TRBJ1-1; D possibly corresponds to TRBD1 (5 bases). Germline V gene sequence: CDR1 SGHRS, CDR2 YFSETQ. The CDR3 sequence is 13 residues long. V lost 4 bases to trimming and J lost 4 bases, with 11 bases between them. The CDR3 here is CASSQTAFTEAFF. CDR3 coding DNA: TGCGCCAGCAGCCAGACAGCCTTCACTGAAGCTTTCTTT.

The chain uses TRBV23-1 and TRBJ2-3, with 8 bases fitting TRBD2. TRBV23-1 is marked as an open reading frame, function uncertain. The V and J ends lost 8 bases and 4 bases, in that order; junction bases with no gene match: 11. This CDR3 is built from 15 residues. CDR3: CASSLPTSDADTQYF. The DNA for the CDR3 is TGCGCCAGCTCTCTCCCGACTAGCGACGCAGATACGCAGTATTTT.

The DNA for the CDR3 is TGTGCCACCAGGACAGACTGGGGTACTGAAGCTTTCTTT. It codes for CATRTDWGTEAFF. The chain has TRBV2 and TRBJ1-1; TRBD1 is a possible D gene (6 bases). The CDR3 consists of 13 residues. Germline CDR1 SNHLY, CDR2 FYNNEI. The V gene lost 10 bases and the J gene lost 5 bases, with 17 bases spanning the gap.

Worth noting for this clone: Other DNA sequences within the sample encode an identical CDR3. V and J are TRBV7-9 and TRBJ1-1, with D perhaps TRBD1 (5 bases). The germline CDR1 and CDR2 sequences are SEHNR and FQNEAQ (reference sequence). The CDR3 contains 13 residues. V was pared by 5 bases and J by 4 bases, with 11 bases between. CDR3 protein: CASSPQGSTEAFF. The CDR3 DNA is TGTGCCAGCAGCCCTCAGGGATCCACTGAAGCTTTCTTT. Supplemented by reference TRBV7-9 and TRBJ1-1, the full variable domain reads DTGVSQNPRHKITKRGQNVTFRCDPISEHNRLYWYRQTLGQGPEFLTYFQNEAQLEKSRLLSDRFSAERPKGSFSTLEIQRTEQGDSAMYLCASSPQGSTEAFFGQGTRLTVV.

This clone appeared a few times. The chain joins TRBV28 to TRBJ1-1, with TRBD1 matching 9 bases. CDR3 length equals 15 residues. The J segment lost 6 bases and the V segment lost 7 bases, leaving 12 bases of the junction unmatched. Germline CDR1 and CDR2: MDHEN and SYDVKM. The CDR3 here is CASNYATGGAAEAFF. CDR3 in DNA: TGTGCCAGCAATTACGCCACAGGGGGCGCCGCTGAAGCTTTCTTT.

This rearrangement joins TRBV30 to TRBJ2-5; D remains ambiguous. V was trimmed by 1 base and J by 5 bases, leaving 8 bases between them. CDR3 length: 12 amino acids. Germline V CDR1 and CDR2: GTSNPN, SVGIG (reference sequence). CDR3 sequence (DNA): TGTGCCTGGAGTGGTAGCCCCGAGACCCAGTACTTC. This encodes CAWSGSPETQYF.

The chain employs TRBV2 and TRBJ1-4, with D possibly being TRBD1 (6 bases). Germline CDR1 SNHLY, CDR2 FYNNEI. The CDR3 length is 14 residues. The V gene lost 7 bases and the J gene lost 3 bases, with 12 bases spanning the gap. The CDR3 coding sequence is TGTGCCAGCACTACACAGGGATCTAATGAAAAACTGTTTTTT. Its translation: CASTTQGSNEKLFF. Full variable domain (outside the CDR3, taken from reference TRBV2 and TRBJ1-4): EPEVTQTPSHQVTQMGQEVILRCVPISNHLYFYWYRQILGQKVEFLVSFYNNEISEKSEIFDDQFSVERPDGSNFTLKIRSTKLEDSAMYFCASTTQGSNEKLFFGSGTQLSVL.

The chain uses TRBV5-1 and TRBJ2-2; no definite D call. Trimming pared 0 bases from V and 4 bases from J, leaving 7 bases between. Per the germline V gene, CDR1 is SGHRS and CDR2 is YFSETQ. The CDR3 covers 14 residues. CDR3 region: CASSLGSVTGELFF. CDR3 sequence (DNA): TGCGCCAGCAGCTTGGGGTCGGTCACCGGGGAGCTGTTTTTT.

The CDR3 reads CASSSQGLAGFRGEQYF. The CDR3, as DNA: TGTGCCAGCAGCTCCCAAGGACTAGCGGGGTTTAGGGGGGAGCAGTACTTC. The chain employs TRBV7-9 and TRBJ2-7, with 12 bases aligning to TRBD2. Germline trimming cut 4 bases from V and 7 bases from J; bases unmatched to any gene: 14. Germline V CDR1 and CDR2: SEHNR, FQNEAQ (reference sequence). The CDR3 totals 17 residues.

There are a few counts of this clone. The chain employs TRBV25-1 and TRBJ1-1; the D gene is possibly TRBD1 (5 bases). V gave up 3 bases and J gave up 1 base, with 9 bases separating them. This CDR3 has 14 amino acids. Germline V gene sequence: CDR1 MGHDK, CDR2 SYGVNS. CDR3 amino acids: CASSDLQGNTEAFF. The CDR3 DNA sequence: TGTGCCAGCAGTGACCTCCAGGGGAACACTGAAGCTTTCTTT.

The CDR3 DNA is TGTGCCAGCAGCTTAGGTATCTCCTACGAGCAGTACTTC. Translated: CASSLGISYEQYF. V and J are TRBV7-9 and TRBJ2-7, with D unresolved. Germline assignment: CDR1 SEHNR and CDR2 FQNEAQ (reference sequence). V was cut by 1 base and J by 0 bases, with 4 bases left in between. CDR3 length: 13 residues.

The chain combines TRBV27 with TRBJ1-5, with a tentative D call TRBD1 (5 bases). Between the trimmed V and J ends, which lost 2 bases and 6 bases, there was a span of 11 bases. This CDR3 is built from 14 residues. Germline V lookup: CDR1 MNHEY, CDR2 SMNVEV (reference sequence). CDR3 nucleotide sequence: TGTGCCAGCAGTTTACGGGGGGAAGGTCAGCCCCAGCATTTT. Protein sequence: CASSLRGEGQPQHF.

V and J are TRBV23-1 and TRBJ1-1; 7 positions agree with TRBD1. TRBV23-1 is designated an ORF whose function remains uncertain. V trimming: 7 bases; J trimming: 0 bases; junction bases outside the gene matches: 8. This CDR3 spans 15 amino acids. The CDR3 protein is CASTDREEVNTEAFF. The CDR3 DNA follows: TGCGCCAGCACCGACAGGGAAGAGGTGAACACTGAAGCTTTCTTT.

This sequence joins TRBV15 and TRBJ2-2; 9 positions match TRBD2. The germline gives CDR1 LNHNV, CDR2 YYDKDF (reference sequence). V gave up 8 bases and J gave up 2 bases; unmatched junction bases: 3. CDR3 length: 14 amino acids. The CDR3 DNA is TGTGCCACCCTAGCGGGATATAACACCGGGGAGCTGTTTTTT. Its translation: CATLAGYNTGELFF.

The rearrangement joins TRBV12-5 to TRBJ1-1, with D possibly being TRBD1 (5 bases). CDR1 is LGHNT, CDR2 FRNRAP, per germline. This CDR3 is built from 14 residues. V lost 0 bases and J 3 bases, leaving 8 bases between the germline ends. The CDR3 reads CASGLVGGDTEAFF. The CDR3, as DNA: TGTGCTAGTGGTTTGGTGGGGGGGGACACTGAAGCTTTCTTT.

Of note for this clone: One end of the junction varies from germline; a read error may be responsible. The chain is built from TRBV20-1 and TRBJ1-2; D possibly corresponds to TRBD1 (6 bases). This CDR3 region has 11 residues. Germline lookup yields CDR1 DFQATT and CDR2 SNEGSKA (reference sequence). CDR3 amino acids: CSLQGNNGYTF. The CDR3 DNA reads TGCAGTCTACAGGGTAACAATGGCTACACCTTC.

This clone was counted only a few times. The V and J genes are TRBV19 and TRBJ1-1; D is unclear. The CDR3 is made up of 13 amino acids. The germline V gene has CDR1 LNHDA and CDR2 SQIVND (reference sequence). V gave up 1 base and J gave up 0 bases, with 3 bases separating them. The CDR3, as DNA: TGTGCCAGTAGTATAGGCGTGAACACTGAAGCTTTCTTT. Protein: CASSIGVNTEAFF.

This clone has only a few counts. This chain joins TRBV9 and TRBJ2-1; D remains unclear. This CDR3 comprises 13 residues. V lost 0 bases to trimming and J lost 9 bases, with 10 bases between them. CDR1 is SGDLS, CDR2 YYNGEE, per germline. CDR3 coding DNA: TGTGCCAGCAGCGTAGCTCTGGCCACTGAGCAGTTCTTC. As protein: CASSVALATEQFF.